The 6 T cell receptor beta chains presented below share a single source sample, sequenced in a study of T cell repertoires in cytomegalovirus infection. TCRdb ran MiXCR on the reads and lists one entry per CDR3 protein. The sample yields hundreds of thousands of distinct CDR3 sequences, approximately 25% seen once. Sequences were obtained from CD8+ T cells from PBMCs. These receptors came from a human donor in good health (CMV status not recorded). Some clones in this sample may be carry-over from other donors' samples.

In its sample, this clonotype was seen a few times. This chain uses TRBV6-5 with TRBJ2-7; D ambiguous. The V end was cut by 0 bases, the J end by 0 bases, with 12 bases between. The CDR3 is 16 residues long. Germline V gives CDR1 MNHEY, CDR2 SVGAGI. This CDR3 reads CASSYSADRSSYEQYV. The CDR3 nucleotides read TGTGCCAGCAGTTACTCTGCGGATAGAAGCTCCTACGAGCAGTACGTC.

The V call is TRBV14, the J call TRBJ1-5; D uncertain. This CDR3 comprises 13 residues. Trimming cost V 3 bases and J 4 bases, with 7 bases left between them. Germline CDR1 reads SGHDN; CDR2 reads FVKESK. Here the CDR3 DNA reads TGTGCCAGCAGCCAGGAGGTTAATCAGCCCCAGCATTTT. This translates into CASSQEVNQPQHF.

The V call is TRBV6-6, the J call TRBJ2-2, with TRBD2 matching over 9 bases. The CDR3 spans 16 residues. Germline lookup yields CDR1 MNHNY and CDR2 SVGAGI (reference sequence). V trimming: 4 bases; J trimming: 7 bases; junction bases outside the gene matches: 10. CDR3: CASSSWRGGLVGELFF. As DNA, the CDR3 is TGTGCCAGCAGTTCCTGGCGGGGGGGCCTAGTCGGGGAGCTGTTTTTT.

This clonotype was seen only a few times. The V gene is TRBV7-2, the J gene TRBJ2-3; TRBD2 is a possible D gene (6 bases). The V end lost 5 bases, the J end lost 2 bases, and 14 bases lay between the germline ends. The CDR3 loop spans 15 amino acids. Per the germline V gene, CDR1 is SGHTA and CDR2 is FQGNSA. CDR3 residues: CASSQWGEVTDTQYF. DNA for the CDR3: TGTGCCAGCAGCCAGTGGGGGGAGGTCACAGATACGCAGTATTTT.

This clonotype has a handful of counts. The gene calls are TRBV6-5 and TRBJ2-1, with D possibly matching TRBD2 (5 bases). The CDR3 is made up of 14 amino acids. Germline values: CDR1 MNHEY, CDR2 SVGAGI. Trimming removed 7 bases from V and 5 bases from J, with 15 bases in between. DNA of the CDR3: TGTGCCAGCACCGTCGCCGGGGTGGACAATGAGCAGTTCTTC. Protein: CASTVAGVDNEQFF.

This chain joins TRBV11-2 and TRBJ1-2; D ambiguous. In germline, CDR1 is SGHAT, CDR2 FQNNGV. Trimming shortened V by 4 bases and J by 2 bases, and 14 bases separated the two germline ends. This CDR3 has 15 amino acids. The CDR3 region is CASSSSGRQNYGYTF. The CDR3 DNA follows: TGTGCCAGCAGCTCATCCGGACGCCAGAACTATGGCTACACCTTC.